This TCR beta chain stems from a study of technical replicates of blood from several donors. The assay was immunoSEQ multiplex PCR, and TCRdb's table has in-frame clones only and misses some. The data hold over 90,000 clones, with 90% to 97% observed a single time. Germline-derived CDR1 and CDR2 are SGHRS and YFSETQ. This CDR3 has 14 residues. The V segment lost 5 bases and the J segment 2 bases; nucleotides outside the gene matches: 7. V and J are TRBV5-1 and TRBJ2-7; 7 bases align to TRBD1. The receptor was derived from a human donor in good health. Input material: T cells isolated from PBMCs. CDR3: CASSAGTEPYEQYF. As DNA, the CDR3 is TGCGCCAGCAGTGCCGGGACAGAACCCTACGAGCAGTACTTC.